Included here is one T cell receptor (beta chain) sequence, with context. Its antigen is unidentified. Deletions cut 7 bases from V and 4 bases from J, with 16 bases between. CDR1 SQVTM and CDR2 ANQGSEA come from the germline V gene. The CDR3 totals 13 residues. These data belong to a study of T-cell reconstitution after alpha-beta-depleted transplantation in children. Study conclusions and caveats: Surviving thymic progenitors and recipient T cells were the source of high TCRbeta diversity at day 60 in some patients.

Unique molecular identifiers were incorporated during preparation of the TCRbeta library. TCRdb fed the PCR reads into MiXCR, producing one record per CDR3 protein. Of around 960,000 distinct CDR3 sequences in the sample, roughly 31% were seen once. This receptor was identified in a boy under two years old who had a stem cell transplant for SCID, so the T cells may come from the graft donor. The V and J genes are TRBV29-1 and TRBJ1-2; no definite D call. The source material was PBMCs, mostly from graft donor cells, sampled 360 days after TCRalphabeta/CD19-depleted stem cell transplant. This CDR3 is CSARGDVGYGYTF. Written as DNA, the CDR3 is TGCAGCGCTCGCGGGGATGTAGGCTATGGCTACACCTTC.